This T cell receptor (beta chain) was captured in a study of T cells expressing NK-cell markers. Study-wide findings and caveats: HCMV specificity of the expanded NKG2C+ T cell clones was not established.

Each CDR3 protein gets one entry in TCRdb, which reprocessed the 5' RACE reads and gives no DNA. The listing records 350,000 to 400,000 distinct CDR3 sequences. Germline V gene data show CDR1 as DFQATT and CDR2 as SNEGSKA (reference sequence). CDR3 length: 12 residues. Turning to this clonotype: Antigen specificity is unknown.

The chain recombines TRBV20-1 with TRBJ1-2; lacking DNA, the TRBD1 call made by TCRdb goes unchecked. Sequencing used blood T cells: a sorted CD56 or NKG2C T cell subset, CD4+ or CD8+ T cells, or bulk PBMC T cells (not recorded which). This receptor was identified in a woman in her 50s in good health. The CDR3 reads CSASRGGYGYTF.